This TCR beta chain was identified in a study of blood T cell repertoires in COVID-19. Overall study context: The United States, Italy and Spain supplied acute and convalescent COVID-19 samples. The cDNA or gDNA used as material had been derived from T cells, B-cell-depleted T cells, or PBMCs.

Remarks on this clone: The sample has other DNA sequences that encode this CDR3 too.

Generated by immunoSEQ multiplex PCR, the TCRdb table keeps only in-frame clones and is missing some. The table has about 97,000 clones, about 90% seen once. Germline V gene sequence: CDR1 LNHDA, CDR2 SQIVND (reference sequence). With V trimmed by 5 bases and J by 0 bases, 3 bases remained unmatched. CDR3 length: 15 residues. The chain recombines TRBV19 with TRBJ2-3, with TRBD2 identical over 9 bases. This TCR derives from a human donor in a cohort sampled during active COVID-19. The sequencing sample was made of peripheral blood. The CDR3 sequence: CASSPTSGSTDTQYF. The CDR3 region has the DNA TGTGCCAGTAGTCCTACTAGCGGGAGCACAGATACGCAGTATTTT.